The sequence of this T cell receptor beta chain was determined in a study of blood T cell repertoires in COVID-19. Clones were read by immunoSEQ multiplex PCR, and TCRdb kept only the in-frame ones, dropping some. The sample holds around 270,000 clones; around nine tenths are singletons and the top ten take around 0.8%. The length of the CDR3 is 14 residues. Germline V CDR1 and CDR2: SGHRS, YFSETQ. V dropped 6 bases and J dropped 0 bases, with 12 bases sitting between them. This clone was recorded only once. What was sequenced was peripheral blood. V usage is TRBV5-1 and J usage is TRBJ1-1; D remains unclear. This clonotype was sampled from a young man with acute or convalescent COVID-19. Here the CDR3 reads CASNPGSMNTEAFF. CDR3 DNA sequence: TGCGCCAGCAACCCAGGCTCCATGAACACTGAAGCTTTCTTT.